The 19 T cell receptor beta chains given below trace back to one sample, sequenced in a study of patients and donors after allogeneic stem cell transplantation. TCRdb independently ran MiXCR on the RT-PCR reads; one entry per CDR3 protein. The table records 150,000 to 200,000 distinct CDR3 sequences, approximately 24% of them present only once. What was sequenced was blood, either unsorted or a sorted T cell fraction (not recorded which). Every receptor here comes from a human donor who was either an allogeneic HSCT recipient or a stem cell or donor lymphocyte infusion donor (not recorded which). It is not recorded whose cells these are; they may come from a transplant donor.

This clonotype was observed a few times. The CDR3 DNA reads as TGCAGTGCTAGAGATCATGGGCGGACTAATGAAAAACTGTTTTTT. This sequence encodes CSARDHGRTNEKLFF. The chain is built from TRBV20-1 and TRBJ1-4; D is uncertain. Germline-derived CDR1 and CDR2 are DFQATT and SNEGSKA (reference sequence). V was cut by 0 bases and J by 2 bases, with 10 bases left in between. The CDR3 is made up of 15 amino acids.

The genes are TRBV20-1 and TRBJ1-5; 8 bases are a match to TRBD1. In germline, CDR1 is DFQATT, CDR2 SNEGSKA (reference sequence). The CDR3 extends over 14 amino acids. Trimming cost V 6 bases and J 5 bases; bases outside gene matches: 9. CDR3 protein: CSAPGQATDQPQHF. Written as DNA, the CDR3 is TGCAGTGCCCCGGGACAGGCCACCGATCAGCCCCAGCATTTT.

This clonotype turned up a few times. A read error may produce the germline difference seen at one junction end. In DNA form, the CDR3 reads TGTGCCAGCAGTGCAAACTGGGCGGGTGTCTCTCGAAACACCATATATTTT. Translation: CASSANWAGVSRNTIYF. The rearrangement links TRBV6-5 to TRBJ1-3; D gene unclear. Germline V gene sequence: CDR1 MNHEY, CDR2 SVGAGI. The CDR3 totals 17 residues.

CDR3 in DNA: TGCGCCAGCAGCTTGGATGCGGGAGGTAATGAGCAGTTCTTC. Protein: CASSLDAGGNEQFF. The chain combines TRBV5-1 with TRBJ2-1, with TRBD2 identical over 8 bases. With V trimmed by 0 bases and J by 7 bases, 3 bases remained unmatched. The CDR3 length is 14 residues. Per the germline V gene, CDR1 is SGHRS and CDR2 is YFSETQ. Based on the CDR3 plus reference TRBV5-1 and TRBJ2-1, the full variable domain is KAGVTQTPRYLIKTRGQQVTLSCSPISGHRSVSWYQQTPGQGLQFLFEYFSETQRNKGNFPGRFSGRQFSNSRSEMNVSTLELGDSALYLCASSLDAGGNEQFFGPGTRLTVL.

This clonotype was seen just once. The chain uses TRBV5-1 and TRBJ2-1; weak D call: TRBD2 (6 bases). V shed 1 base and J shed 3 bases, with 14 bases lying between them. The CDR3 contains 16 residues. CDR1 is SGHRS and CDR2 is YFSETQ in the germline V gene. CDR3 bases: TGCGCCAGCAGCTTGTTCTCCACTAGCCTCTACAATGAGCAGTTCTTC. Protein: CASSLFSTSLYNEQFF.

As DNA, the CDR3 is TGTGCCAGCAGTCCTCGGGGCCTAAAGAGGTATTATGGCTACACCTTC. Translated: CASSPRGLKRYYGYTF. The rearrangement uses TRBV12-3 or TRBV12-4 and TRBJ1-2; D is possibly TRBD1 (5 bases). This CDR3 is 16 amino acids long. Trimming pared 5 bases from V and 5 bases from J, leaving 21 bases between.

The J gene is TRBJ1-4, the V gene TRBV15, with TRBD1 identical over 8 bases. The germline V gene has CDR1 LNHNV and CDR2 YYDKDF (reference sequence). The CDR3 runs 17 residues. With 4 bases clipped from V and 1 base from J, the junction kept 8 bases outside the gene matches. CDR3 sequence (DNA): TGTGCCACCAGCACCGACAGGGGAGGAGGAACTAATGAAAAACTGTTTTTT. It translates to CATSTDRGGGTNEKLFF.

A few counts support this clonotype. The V gene is TRBV20-1, the J gene TRBJ2-1, with 10 bases identical to TRBD2. The CDR3 has 15 residues. Germline trimming cut 0 bases from V and 5 bases from J; bases unmatched to any gene: 4. Per germline, CDR1 DFQATT and CDR2 SNEGSKA (reference sequence). The CDR3 DNA reads TGCAGTGCTAGAGAAGCGGGGGGGCCCAACAATGAGCAGTTCTTC. It translates to CSAREAGGPNNEQFF.

CDR3 in DNA: TGTGCCAGCAGCTTAGATGCCAGGGTTATCACTGAAGCTTTCTTT. It encodes CASSLDARVITEAFF. This sequence joins TRBV11-2 and TRBJ1-1; D perhaps matches TRBD1 (5 bases). The CDR3 sequence is 15 residues long. Germline V gives CDR1 SGHAT, CDR2 FQNNGV. Trimming removed 0 bases at V and 4 bases at J, with 12 bases between.

V gene TRBV20-1 combines with J gene TRBJ1-2, with TRBD1 matching over 9 bases. CDR1 DFQATT and CDR2 SNEGSKA come from the germline V gene (reference sequence). After removal of 1 base from V and 5 bases from J, the junction contained 11 bases not matched to a gene. The CDR3 contains 16 residues. CDR3 amino acids: CSARVHLQGANYGYTF. CDR3 DNA: TGCAGTGCTAGAGTTCACTTACAGGGGGCAAATTATGGCTACACCTTC.

V and J are TRBV28 and TRBJ1-4; TRBD1 matches 8 bases. From germline, CDR1 is MDHEN and CDR2 SYDVKM. V trimming: 3 bases; J trimming: 4 bases; junction bases outside the gene matches: 4. There are 15 residues in the CDR3. CDR3 loop: CASSFRTGLNEKLFF. The CDR3 nucleotides are TGTGCCAGCAGTTTCAGGACAGGGCTTAATGAAAAACTGTTTTTT. Looking up the rest from reference TRBV28 and TRBJ1-4 gives the full variable domain: DVKVTQSSRYLVKRTGEKVFLECVQDMDHENMFWYRQDPGLGLRLIYFSYDVKMKEKGDIPEGYSVSREKKERFSLILESASTNQTSMYLCASSFRTGLNEKLFFGSGTQLSVL.

V usage is TRBV12-3 or TRBV12-4 and J usage is TRBJ1-2; 9 nucleotides match TRBD1. There are 15 residues in the CDR3. The J segment lost 3 bases and the V segment lost 5 bases, leaving 7 bases of the junction unmatched. CDR3 bases: TGTGCCAGCAGTCCTGGGACAGGGACTTACTATGGCTACACCTTC. This codes for CASSPGTGTYYGYTF.

V usage is TRBV5-1 and J usage is TRBJ2-2, with 7 bases fitting TRBD2. There are 14 residues in the CDR3. J gave up 6 bases and V 5 bases, and 7 bases lay outside the gene matches. Germline V gene sequence: CDR1 SGHRS, CDR2 YFSETQ. CDR3 coding DNA: TGCGCCAGCAGAAGCGGGGCTGTGGCCGGGGAGCTGTTTTTT. Translation: CASRSGAVAGELFF.

About this clonotype itself: At one end, the junction sequence differs from germline, possibly due to a read error. The chain carries TRBV6-1 and TRBJ1-2; no definite D call. The CDR3 runs to 10 residues. Germline CDR1 is MNHNS and CDR2 is SASEGT. CDR3 protein: CASRDLRVGF. CDR3 nucleotides: TGTGCCAGCAGGGATTTACGGGTGGGCTTC.

A few counts support this clonotype. The rearrangement joins TRBV12-3 or TRBV12-4 to TRBJ2-1; D is undetermined. Trimming removed 5 bases at V and 5 bases at J, with 19 bases between. The CDR3 contains 16 residues. The chain's CDR3 is CASSDLRGVSNNEQFF. DNA for the CDR3: TGTGCCAGCAGTGACCTCCGAGGCGTCAGCAACAATGAGCAGTTCTTC.

The J gene is TRBJ1-1, the V gene TRBV10-3; D is perhaps TRBD1 (5 bases). V was pared by 4 bases and J by 7 bases, with 13 bases between. Germline values: CDR1 ENHRY, CDR2 SYGVKD. The CDR3 spans 13 residues. CDR3 coding DNA: TGTGCCATCAGTGCCGGCAGGGCAGGTGAAGCTTTCTTT. Its protein is CAISAGRAGEAFF.

V is TRBV18 and J is TRBJ1-3; D ambiguous. Germline V lookup: CDR1 KGHSH, CDR2 LQKENI. The CDR3 runs to 17 residues. V was shortened by 3 bases and J by 0 bases, with 15 bases between the two germline ends. CDR3 coding DNA: TGTGCCAGCTCACCCCATGCAACCTTCCACTCTGGAAACACCATATATTTT. Translation: CASSPHATFHSGNTIYF.

The chain uses TRBV3-1 and TRBJ1-2, with D tentatively TRBD1 (5 bases). Between the trimmed V and J ends, which lost 1 base and 5 bases, there was a span of 26 bases. The V gene's germline CDR1 is LGHDT and CDR2 YNNKEL (reference sequence). The CDR3 sequence is 19 residues long. The CDR3 bases are TGTGCCAGCAGCCAAGGGGTACGGGACGCCCGCCTGACTTTATATGGCTACACCTTC. Encoded protein: CASSQGVRDARLTLYGYTF.

This clonotype was seen a few times. The V call is TRBV5-5, the J call TRBJ1-5; D unclear. V shed 3 bases and J shed 0 bases, with 13 bases lying between them. The CDR3 runs 16 residues. From germline, CDR1 is SGHKS and CDR2 YYEKEE (reference sequence). The CDR3 loop reads CASSSGLDASNQPQHF. CDR3 bases: TGTGCCAGCAGCTCCGGACTTGACGCTAGCAATCAGCCCCAGCATTTT.